This TCR beta chain stems from a study of blood T cell repertoires in COVID-19 (dated by TCRdb to about 2020). About the study as a whole: The collaborator samples originated in the United States, Italy and Spain and spanned the acute and convalescent phases of COVID-19. The dataset comprised deeply sampled blood TCRbeta repertoires from subjects exposed to, actively infected with, or recovered from COVID-19. The prospective study material was composed of cDNA or gDNA derived from T cells, B-cell-depleted T cells, or PBMCs. The repertoires were released in a freely available public database intended as a resource for research on the immune response to SARS-CoV-2. The samples were drawn from the first 160 participants of the ongoing ImmuneRACE study and from 1,200 or so subjects provided by 6 global collaborators. Nearly every sample came with metadata listing a de-identified subject ID, COVID-19 status, age in years and sex. HLA class I and class II types, where available, came from metadata supplied by the sample provider rather than from assay-based typing.

V is pruned by 5 bases and J by 2 bases, leaving 9 bases of the junction without a gene match. Per the germline V gene, MNHEY is the CDR1 and SVGEGT is the CDR2. The CDR3 runs 16 amino acids, cysteine and phenylalanine included. The DNA shown is the 48-base CDR3, in frame from base 1. As for this clone: Its antigen has not been determined. One base away there is no much larger clone; base qualities are not given.

TCRbeta CDR3 regions were amplified from genomic DNA by means of the immunoSEQ Assay, a bias-controlled multiplex PCR. The paper's processing steps were these. The number of nucleated cells in each sample was estimated from the amplification of reference gene primers within the assay. Sequence reads were collapsed and filtered to measure the absolute abundance of every unique TCRbeta CDR3 rearrangement. For each sample, productive Simpson clonality was calculated as the square root of Simpson's diversity index across productive rearrangements. Held by TCRdb, this immuneACCESS table contains in-frame sequences only and omits some clones. Under half of the omission traces to an unresolved V gene where checked; the cause of the rest is unknown. V and J calls and clone size come straight from that table; D and trimming were deduced from the DNA. In this sample the table shows fewer than 600,000 clones, roughly 88% of which occur a single time. The ten top clones hold 1.5% to 2% of the sample.

What the study reported, not specific to this receptor: Clinical and demographic metadata were provided uncurated, with the amount varying by source and participant.

Enrolling through a virtual design, the prospective study's participants ranged in age from roughly 18 to 95 years and lived across about two dozen United States geographic areas. In the prospective study, participants were assigned to cohorts based on the clinical history participants reported in a screening survey and a study questionnaire. For ImmuneRACE Cohort 3, a participant was defined as recovered based on two consecutive negative NP/OP PCR tests, clearance by a healthcare professional, or resolution of symptoms. In the prospective study, mobile phlebotomists collected whole blood, serum and a nasopharyngeal or oropharyngeal swab from each participant. Additional blood draws and questionnaires over an approximately two-month period could optionally be provided by prospective study participants. Blood samples from the prospective study were shipped frozen or at room temperature prior to DNA extraction.

Rearrangement joined TRBV6-2 or TRBV6-3 to TRBJ1-5, with TRBD1 matching 7 junction bases. The receptor comes from a woman between 35 and 50 years old who had recovered from COVID-19. The material sequenced was PBMCs or T cells enriched from blood (not recorded which). The nucleotide sequence is given as TGTGCCAGCAGTCCAAGACGCGACAGGGGCAATCAGCCCCAGCATTTT. Protein translation: CASSPRRDRGNQPQHF.